This T cell receptor beta chain was recorded in a study of human T cells and chemical hapten exposure. Time point: healthy volunteer bleed at 2 weeks. The authors' total RNA extraction used unfractionated whole blood. Per the germline V gene, CDR1 is MGHRA and CDR2 is YSYEKL. The V and J ends lost 1 base and 3 bases, in that order; junction bases with no gene match: 6. This CDR3 region has 16 residues. Via MiXCR, TCRdb re-called the RACE reads, giving one row per CDR3 protein. The profile shows 45,000 or so distinct CDR3 sequences, about 4.1% of them singletons. The V and J genes are TRBV4-1 and TRBJ2-3; TRBD1 agrees at 8 bases. Sequencing was performed on whole blood. This TCR derives from a human donor in good health. Some clones in this sample may be carry-over from other donors' samples. The CDR3 coding sequence is TGCGCCAGCAGCCAAGTGGGGACAGGATTGACAGATACGCAGTATTTT. Its protein is CASSQVGTGLTDTQYF.